Listed below are T cell receptor beta chains from one sample, sequenced in a study of shared clonotypes between healthy human individuals. Using immunoSEQ multiplex PCR, the repertoire was profiled, and TCRdb retains in-frame clones only, with some absent. The table shows 1,500,000 or so clones, with about 98.5% occurring only once. The sample taken for sequencing was naive CD4+ T cells sorted from blood. These receptors came from a man aged 25-40 years in good health. Both conserved end residues are part of each CDR3. A D gene is named only where the DNA matches it firmly. For some rows the clone size is stated as once, few or many, or as a class when expanded; others skip it.

j_call v_call d_call clone_size cdr3_nt cdr3_aa
TRBJ2-7 TRBV6-1 TRBD1 - TGTGCCAGCAGGGACAGGGGAGGACACGAGCAGTACTTC CASRDRGGHEQYF
TRBJ2-5 TRBV5-4 - - TGTGCCAGCAGCGAGCAGACAGAAGAAGAGACCCAGTACTTC CASSEQTEEETQYF
TRBJ1-1 TRBV29-1 - once TGCAGCGTTGAAGGGGGGAGGATGAACACTGAAGCTTTCTTT CSVEGGRMNTEAFF
TRBJ1-2 TRBV28 - - TGTGCCAGCGGGGGGCTCTATGGCTACACCTTC CASGGLYGYTF
TRBJ1-4 TRBV11-2 TRBD1 - TGTGCCAGCAGCTTAGAAGTGTACAGGGGAAAACTGTTTTTT CASSLEVYRGKLFF
TRBJ2-7 TRBV28 - - TGTGCCAGCAGTTTATTATCCGAAGATTACGAGCAGTACTTC CASSLLSEDYEQYF
TRBJ2-2 TRBV11-3 TRBD2 - TGTGCCAGCAGACAGACGACTAGCGGGAGGTCCGGGGAGCTGTTTTTT CASRQTTSGRSGELFF
TRBJ1-1 TRBV28 - - TGTGCCAGCAGTTTACTGGACAGGAACACTGAAGCTTTCTTT CASSLLDRNTEAFF
TRBJ1-1 TRBV6-1 - - TGTGCCAGCACTCCCGGCCGGGGGTACACTGAAGCTTTCTTT CASTPGRGYTEAFF
TRBJ1-4 TRBV7-5 - - TGTGTCAGAAGCTTAGTGGGTGAAAAACTGTTTTTT CVRSLVGEKLFF
TRBJ1-3 TRBV19 - - TGTGCCAGTAGCCGCAGGGGATCCGGAAACACCATATATTTT CASSRRGSGNTIYF
TRBJ2-3 TRBV4-1 TRBD2 - TGCGCCAACAGTGGAGCGGGAAGAGAACCAACAGTTAGGAGCACAGATACGCAGTATTTT CANSGAGREPTVRSTDTQYF
TRBJ1-2 TRBV5-6 - - TGTGCCAGCAGCTTGAGGGTGATGGGGCAGACACCTAGGGGCTACACCTTC CASSLRVMGQTPRGYTF
TRBJ2-1 TRBV6-1 TRBD1 - TGTGCCAGCAGTGAGAGGGTAAGGACAGGGGGCCTCAATGAGCAGTTCTTC CASSERVRTGGLNEQFF
TRBJ2-2 TRBV6-4 - - TGTGCCAGCAGTGAGGGGGACACTTCGAACACCGGGGAGCTGTTTTTT CASSEGDTSNTGELFF
TRBJ2-3 TRBV9 - - TGTGCCAGCAGCGTCGAGCGAGGCACAGATACGCAGTATTTT CASSVERGTDTQYF
TRBJ2-7 TRBV29-1 TRBD2 - TGCAGCGCTGATCCCGTCACCGGGACTAGCGGGATCTCCTACGAGCAGTACTTC CSADPVTGTSGISYEQYF
TRBJ2-7 TRBV11-2 TRBD2 - TGTGCCAGCAGCCCTAGCGGGGGCCCCTACGAGCAGTACTTC CASSPSGGPYEQYF
TRBJ2-1 TRBV4-3 - - TGCGCCAGCAGCCAAGGGGTAGGAGAAGTGGTGAATGAGCAGTTCTTC CASSQGVGEVVNEQFF
TRBJ1-2 TRBV19 - - TGTGCCAGCAGTATCGGGGCGGGTGGCTACACCTTC CASSIGAGGYTF